This T cell receptor (beta chain) was captured in a study of Graves' ophthalmopathy and Graves' hyperthyroidism. Study-level background: A follow-up of 18 months without ophthalmopathy meant that hyperthyroidism was stable. General study points: The 13-signature model separated ophthalmopathy from stable hyperthyroidism at 85% to 90% sensitivity and nearly 83% specificity.

Using RNA transcripts, the TCR beta CDR3 regions were amplified. RT-PCR with HTBI primers came first, then second-round multiplex PCR. TCRdb used MiXCR to reprocess the multiplex PCR reads, holding one entry per CDR3 protein. The table lists over a million distinct CDR3 sequences, roughly 35% of them singletons. There are 17 residues in the CDR3. In germline, CDR1 is SQVTM, CDR2 ANQGSEA. As regards this clonotype: Its specificity is not known.

Other autoimmune disease, uncontrolled infection, pregnancy and lactation led to exclusion. The specimen was peripheral blood or thyroid tissue (not recorded which). This chain connects TRBV29-1 to TRBJ1-1; the match to TRBD1 covers 11 bases. The origin of this receptor is an adult man with Graves' hyperthyroidism. This CDR3 is CSSDPTGTGGRNTEAFF. CDR3 DNA sequence: TGCAGTAGCGATCCCACCGGGACAGGGGGTAGGAACACTGAAGCTTTCTTT.